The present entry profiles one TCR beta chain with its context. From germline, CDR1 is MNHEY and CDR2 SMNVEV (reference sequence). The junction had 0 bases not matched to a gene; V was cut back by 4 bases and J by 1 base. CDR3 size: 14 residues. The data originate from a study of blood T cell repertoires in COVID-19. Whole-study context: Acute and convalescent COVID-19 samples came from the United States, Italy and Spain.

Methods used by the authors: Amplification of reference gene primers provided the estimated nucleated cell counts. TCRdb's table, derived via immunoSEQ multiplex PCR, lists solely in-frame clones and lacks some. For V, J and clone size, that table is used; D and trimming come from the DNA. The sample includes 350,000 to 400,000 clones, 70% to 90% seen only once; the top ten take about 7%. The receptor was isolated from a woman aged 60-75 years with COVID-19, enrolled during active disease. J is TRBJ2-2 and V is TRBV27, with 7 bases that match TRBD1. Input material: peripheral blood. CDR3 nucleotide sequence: TGTGCCAGCAGTTGGACAGGGAACACCGGGGAGCTGTTTTTT. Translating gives CASSWTGNTGELFF.